This T cell receptor (beta chain) emerged from a study of cytomegalovirus exposure and HLA in healthy donors. Study-wide context: Genotyping of 430 or so donors showed that around 85% belonged to the Caucasian-associated ancestry cluster. Study results and caveats: The dataset shows that most TCR sequences were rare, while some public TCRs occurred in many donors.

Germline trimming cut 6 bases from V and 2 bases from J; bases unmatched to any gene: 4. CDR1 and CDR2 (germline): LGHNT, FRNRAP. The CDR3 extends over 15 amino acids. Both 60 Vbeta primers and 13 Jbeta primers went into the PCR. The table came from immunoSEQ multiplex PCR; TCRdb's copy has only in-frame clones and leaves some out. Of under 300,000 clones listed, nearly 95% are singletons. Comments on this clone: Its antigen is unknown.

Sequencing was done on a sample of PBMCs. The receptor comes from a girl aged 2-10 years in good health and CMV-seronegative. The chain joins TRBV12-5 to TRBJ2-2; 9 bases map to TRBD1. The CDR3 bases are TGTGCTAGTGGCCCAACAGGGGGCAACACCGGGGAGCTGTTTTTT. Encoded protein: CASGPTGGNTGELFF.